This T cell receptor beta chain emerged from a study of shared clonotypes between healthy human individuals. Sorted-subset replicate PCRs used 150 to 200 ng of genomic DNA. This amount corresponded to 30,000 to 35,000 T cell genomes. Libraries were prepared by immunoSEQ multiplex PCR; TCRdb keeps only in-frame clonotypes and omits some of them. This table has 170,000 or so clones, around 63% appearing once. Study-wide findings and caveats: A limitation of the genetic and exposure-history diversity represented arose from few donors.

With regard to this clone: Its antigen is not known.

CDR1 and CDR2 from the germline V gene are SGHRS and YFSETQ. The CDR3 has 11 amino acids. V dropped 0 bases and J dropped 12 bases, with 7 bases sitting between them. The V and J genes are TRBV5-1 and TRBJ2-1; D call uncertain. This sequence originates from a man aged 25-45 years in good health. The sample was memory CD4+ T cells sorted from blood. Documented subset: CD45RA-negative fraction. The chain's CDR3 is CASSLDFRQFF. In DNA form, the CDR3 reads TGCGCCAGCAGCTTGGATTTTCGGCAGTTCTTC.